The rows below give T cell receptor beta chains drawn from one sample of a study of T cells after yellow fever vaccination. TCRdb re-analysed the 5' RACE reads in MiXCR, keeping a single row per CDR3 protein. The table records 80,000 to 100,000 distinct CDR3 sequences, 8.9% of them present only once. The sample was CD8+ T cells not binding an NS4B(214-222) dextramer, sorted from PBMCs, taken about 2 weeks after the first yellow fever vaccination. All receptors come from a man younger than 35 who received the YFV17D yellow fever vaccine. CDR3s include the opening cysteine and the closing phenylalanine or tryptophan. D genes are given only for firm matches. Expanded clones get a size class; other rows say once, few or many, or leave the size out.

d_call: -; v_call: TRBV19; clone_size: many; j_call: TRBJ2-6; cdr3_aa: CASSVQGTGANVLTF; cdr3_nt: TGTGCCAGTAGTGTACAGGGAACCGGGGCCAACGTCCTGACTTTC
d_call: TRBD2; v_call: TRBV10-2; clone_size: -; j_call: TRBJ2-1; cdr3_aa: CASSDLAGALDNEQFF; cdr3_nt: TGCGCCAGCAGTGATCTAGCGGGGGCCCTTGACAATGAGCAGTTCTTC
d_call: -; v_call: TRBV7-9; clone_size: few; j_call: TRBJ2-7; cdr3_aa: CASSLPLAYEQYF; cdr3_nt: TGTGCCAGCAGCTTACCGCTAGCGTACGAGCAGTACTTC
d_call: -; v_call: TRBV12-3/TRBV12-4; clone_size: -; j_call: TRBJ2-1; cdr3_aa: CASSLLAWSPNEQFF; cdr3_nt: TGTGCCAGCAGTCTCCTAGCGTGGTCCCCCAATGAGCAGTTCTTC
d_call: TRBD2; v_call: TRBV30; clone_size: -; j_call: TRBJ2-1; cdr3_aa: CATRLAGAGEQFF; cdr3_nt: TGTGCCACACGACTAGCGGGGGCTGGTGAGCAGTTCTTC
d_call: -; v_call: TRBV10-2; clone_size: few; j_call: TRBJ2-3; cdr3_aa: CASSELSGLDTQYF; cdr3_nt: TGCGCCAGCAGTGAGCTCTCAGGGTTAGATACGCAGTATTTT
d_call: -; v_call: TRBV6-2/TRBV6-3; clone_size: -; j_call: TRBJ2-3; cdr3_aa: CASSYPTRLADTQYF; cdr3_nt: TGTGCCAGCAGTTACCCGACAAGGTTGGCAGATACGCAGTATTTT
d_call: -; v_call: TRBV13; clone_size: few; j_call: TRBJ1-2; cdr3_aa: CASSQGGSYGYTF; cdr3_nt: TGTGCCAGCAGTCAGGGAGGAAGCTATGGCTACACCTTC
d_call: -; v_call: TRBV20-1; clone_size: -; j_call: TRBJ2-5; cdr3_aa: CTLGKETQYF; cdr3_nt: TGCACGTTAGGGAAGGAGACCCAGTACTTC
d_call: -; v_call: TRBV6-5; clone_size: -; j_call: TRBJ1-4; cdr3_aa: CASTGQTTEGEKLFF; cdr3_nt: TGTGCCAGCACCGGACAGACTACTGAGGGGGAAAAACTGTTTTTT
d_call: -; v_call: TRBV4-1; clone_size: few; j_call: TRBJ2-1; cdr3_aa: CASSQDQGLDYNEQFF; cdr3_nt: TGCGCCAGCAGCCAAGATCAGGGACTGGACTACAATGAGCAGTTCTTC
d_call: -; v_call: TRBV4-2; clone_size: few; j_call: TRBJ1-3; cdr3_aa: CASSQEEGTGNTIYF; cdr3_nt: TGTGCCAGCAGCCAAGAAGAGGGAACTGGAAACACCATATATTTT
d_call: -; v_call: TRBV13; clone_size: -; j_call: TRBJ2-5; cdr3_aa: CASSLGAEETQYF; cdr3_nt: TGTGCCAGCAGCTTAGGGGCGGAAGAGACCCAGTACTTC
d_call: -; v_call: TRBV11-2; clone_size: many; j_call: TRBJ2-3; cdr3_aa: CASSLEWGTDTQYF; cdr3_nt: TGTGCCAGCAGCTTAGAATGGGGCACAGATACGCAGTATTTT
d_call: -; v_call: TRBV9; clone_size: few; j_call: TRBJ2-5; cdr3_aa: CASSVAEGRETQYF; cdr3_nt: TGTGCCAGCAGCGTAGCGGAGGGACGGGAGACCCAGTACTTC
d_call: -; v_call: TRBV30; clone_size: many; j_call: TRBJ2-7; cdr3_aa: CAWRAGTEQYF; cdr3_nt: TGTGCCTGGAGAGCCGGGACCGAGCAGTACTTC
d_call: -; v_call: TRBV6-2/TRBV6-3; clone_size: few; j_call: TRBJ2-5; cdr3_aa: CASNHRQDDWTYQETQYF; cdr3_nt: TGTGCCAGCAATCACCGGCAGGACGATTGGACTTACCAAGAGACCCAGTACTTC
d_call: TRBD1; v_call: TRBV4-1; clone_size: few; j_call: TRBJ2-7; cdr3_aa: CASSQVHGTGRTYEQYF; cdr3_nt: TGCGCCAGCAGCCAGGTTCATGGGACAGGGAGAACCTACGAGCAGTACTTC
d_call: TRBD1; v_call: TRBV6-2/TRBV6-3; clone_size: many; j_call: TRBJ1-5; cdr3_aa: CASSYRLGQGNNQPQHF; cdr3_nt: TGTGCCAGCAGCTACCGACTGGGACAGGGGAACAATCAGCCCCAGCATTTT
d_call: -; v_call: TRBV20-1; clone_size: few; j_call: TRBJ2-2; cdr3_aa: CSAMGRFYTGELFF; cdr3_nt: TGCAGTGCTATGGGACGGTTTTACACCGGGGAGCTGTTTTTT
d_call: -; v_call: TRBV27; clone_size: -; j_call: TRBJ1-1; cdr3_aa: CASSSRREAFF; cdr3_nt: TGTGCCAGCAGTTCCAGGAGAGAAGCTTTCTTT
d_call: TRBD1; v_call: TRBV3-1; clone_size: -; j_call: TRBJ1-5; cdr3_aa: CASSQDVQGGQPQHF; cdr3_nt: TGTGCCAGCAGCCAAGATGTGCAGGGGGGTCAGCCCCAGCATTTT
d_call: TRBD2; v_call: TRBV11-2; clone_size: many; j_call: TRBJ2-1; cdr3_aa: CASSLDRPGGPNEQFF; cdr3_nt: TGTGCCAGCAGCTTAGATCGTCCGGGGGGGCCAAATGAGCAGTTCTTC
d_call: -; v_call: TRBV7-9; clone_size: -; j_call: TRBJ2-1; cdr3_aa: CASSPQGFPYNEQFF; cdr3_nt: TGTGCCAGCAGCCCCCAGGGGTTCCCTTACAATGAGCAGTTCTTC
d_call: -; v_call: TRBV25-1; clone_size: few; j_call: TRBJ2-1; cdr3_aa: CASSGYNEQFF; cdr3_nt: TGTGCCAGCAGTGGGTACAATGAGCAGTTCTTC
d_call: -; v_call: TRBV4-3; clone_size: few; j_call: TRBJ2-1; cdr3_aa: CASSQEWRMDSYNEQFF; cdr3_nt: TGCGCCAGCAGCCAAGAGTGGCGTATGGACTCCTACAATGAGCAGTTCTTC
d_call: TRBD1; v_call: TRBV10-3; clone_size: -; j_call: TRBJ2-1; cdr3_aa: CAISQGEYNEQFF; cdr3_nt: TGTGCCATCAGCCAGGGGGAGTACAATGAGCAGTTCTTC
d_call: -; v_call: TRBV10-3; clone_size: -; j_call: TRBJ2-5; cdr3_aa: CATAPEGRVQTQYF; cdr3_nt: TGTGCCACGGCCCCGGAGGGAAGGGTGCAGACCCAGTACTTC
d_call: -; v_call: TRBV20-1; clone_size: many; j_call: TRBJ2-1; cdr3_aa: CSARDRSQNHNEQFF; cdr3_nt: TGCAGTGCAAGAGACCGATCCCAGAACCACAATGAGCAGTTCTTC
d_call: -; v_call: TRBV7-9; clone_size: -; j_call: TRBJ2-1; cdr3_aa: CASEYDYNEQFF; cdr3_nt: TGTGCCAGCGAGTATGATTACAATGAGCAGTTCTTC
d_call: -; v_call: TRBV7-9; clone_size: -; j_call: TRBJ1-1; cdr3_aa: CASSLDREGDTEAFF; cdr3_nt: TGTGCCAGCAGCTTGGACCGGGAGGGAGACACTGAAGCTTTCTTT
d_call: TRBD1; v_call: TRBV18; clone_size: few; j_call: TRBJ2-3; cdr3_aa: CASSLKSGQGSTDTQYF; cdr3_nt: TGTGCCAGCTCACTTAAATCGGGACAGGGGAGTACAGATACGCAGTATTTT
d_call: -; v_call: TRBV9; clone_size: few; j_call: TRBJ2-5; cdr3_aa: CASSPRGVAETQYF; cdr3_nt: TGTGCCAGCAGCCCCCGTGGGGTGGCGGAGACCCAGTACTTC
d_call: -; v_call: TRBV7-9; clone_size: few; j_call: TRBJ1-2; cdr3_aa: CASSFISNYGYTF; cdr3_nt: TGTGCCAGCAGCTTTATCTCTAACTATGGCTACACCTTC
d_call: -; v_call: TRBV29-1; clone_size: -; j_call: TRBJ1-2; cdr3_aa: CSAPDGGNGYTF; cdr3_nt: TGCAGCGCCCCAGATGGGGGCAACGGCTACACCTTC
d_call: TRBD1; v_call: TRBV7-6; clone_size: many; j_call: TRBJ1-2; cdr3_aa: CASSPGGGYGYTF; cdr3_nt: TGTGCCAGCAGCCCAGGGGGAGGATATGGCTACACCTTC
d_call: TRBD1; v_call: TRBV7-6; clone_size: few; j_call: TRBJ2-5; cdr3_aa: CASSLLDRGQETQYF; cdr3_nt: TGTGCCAGCAGCTTGCTAGACAGGGGGCAAGAGACCCAGTACTTC
d_call: -; v_call: TRBV28; clone_size: many; j_call: TRBJ2-2; cdr3_aa: CASSFRAAGELFF; cdr3_nt: TGTGCCAGCAGTTTCAGGGCGGCCGGGGAGCTGTTTTTT
d_call: -; v_call: TRBV20-1; clone_size: few; j_call: TRBJ1-5; cdr3_aa: CSAGEGYWQPQHF; cdr3_nt: TGCAGCGCAGGAGAAGGATATTGGCAGCCCCAGCATTTT
d_call: TRBD1; v_call: TRBV10-3; clone_size: few; j_call: TRBJ2-2; cdr3_aa: CAIRGQVNTGELFF; cdr3_nt: TGTGCCATCAGAGGACAGGTTAACACCGGGGAGCTGTTTTTT
d_call: TRBD2; v_call: TRBV7-7; clone_size: -; j_call: TRBJ2-1; cdr3_aa: CASSLSAGALYNEQFF; cdr3_nt: TGTGCCAGCAGCTTGTCAGCGGGGGCCCTCTACAATGAGCAGTTCTTC
d_call: TRBD1; v_call: TRBV15; clone_size: -; j_call: TRBJ1-1; cdr3_aa: CATRLQGMNTEAFF; cdr3_nt: TGTGCCACCAGGTTACAGGGGATGAACACTGAAGCTTTCTTT
d_call: -; v_call: TRBV5-1; clone_size: many; j_call: TRBJ2-4; cdr3_aa: CASSLAFLEAQTKNIQYF; cdr3_nt: TGCGCCAGCAGCTTGGCTTTCTTGGAGGCCCAGACTAAAAACATTCAGTACTTC
d_call: -; v_call: TRBV27; clone_size: few; j_call: TRBJ1-5; cdr3_aa: CASSRSGGENQPQHF; cdr3_nt: TGTGCCAGCAGCCGGAGCGGGGGCGAAAATCAGCCCCAGCATTTT
d_call: TRBD2; v_call: TRBV6-2/TRBV6-3; clone_size: -; j_call: TRBJ2-5; cdr3_aa: CASSPGLAGGWQETQYF; cdr3_nt: TGTGCCAGCAGTCCAGGACTAGCGGGGGGCTGGCAAGAGACCCAGTACTTC
d_call: TRBD1; v_call: TRBV4-1; clone_size: -; j_call: TRBJ1-4; cdr3_aa: CASSTPGQGGRPNEKLFF; cdr3_nt: TGCGCCAGCAGTACCCCGGGACAGGGTGGGAGGCCTAATGAAAAACTGTTTTTT
d_call: -; v_call: TRBV5-1; clone_size: -; j_call: TRBJ1-2; cdr3_aa: CASRDTGRPDGYTF; cdr3_nt: TGCGCCAGCAGAGACACAGGGCGACCGGATGGCTACACCTTC
d_call: TRBD1; v_call: TRBV4-3; clone_size: few; j_call: TRBJ1-2; cdr3_aa: CASSHAGGYGYTF; cdr3_nt: TGCGCCAGCAGCCACGCAGGGGGCTATGGCTACACCTTC
d_call: -; v_call: TRBV7-3; clone_size: few; j_call: TRBJ2-1; cdr3_aa: CASSHGQGGDEQFF; cdr3_nt: TGTGCCAGCAGCCACGGACAGGGAGGGGATGAGCAGTTCTTC
d_call: -; v_call: TRBV5-1; clone_size: few; j_call: TRBJ2-5; cdr3_aa: CASSLGSAGLQETQYF; cdr3_nt: TGCGCCAGCAGCTTGGGGTCGGCTGGGTTGCAAGAGACCCAGTACTTC
d_call: -; v_call: TRBV7-9; clone_size: -; j_call: TRBJ1-1; cdr3_aa: CASSPSGAPEAFF; cdr3_nt: TGTGCCAGCAGCCCGTCAGGGGCGCCTGAAGCTTTCTTT
d_call: -; v_call: TRBV11-3; clone_size: -; j_call: TRBJ2-1; cdr3_aa: CASSLGATSYYNEQFF; cdr3_nt: TGTGCCAGCAGCTTAGGCGCGACTAGTTACTACAATGAGCAGTTCTTC
d_call: TRBD2; v_call: TRBV28; clone_size: few; j_call: TRBJ2-3; cdr3_aa: CASSPLAGGVDTQYF; cdr3_nt: TGTGCCAGCAGTCCCTTAGCGGGGGGGGTAGATACGCAGTATTTT
d_call: -; v_call: TRBV7-8; clone_size: few; j_call: TRBJ2-7; cdr3_aa: CASSLLQTSYEQYF; cdr3_nt: TGTGCCAGCAGCTTACTACAGACTTCCTACGAGCAGTACTTC